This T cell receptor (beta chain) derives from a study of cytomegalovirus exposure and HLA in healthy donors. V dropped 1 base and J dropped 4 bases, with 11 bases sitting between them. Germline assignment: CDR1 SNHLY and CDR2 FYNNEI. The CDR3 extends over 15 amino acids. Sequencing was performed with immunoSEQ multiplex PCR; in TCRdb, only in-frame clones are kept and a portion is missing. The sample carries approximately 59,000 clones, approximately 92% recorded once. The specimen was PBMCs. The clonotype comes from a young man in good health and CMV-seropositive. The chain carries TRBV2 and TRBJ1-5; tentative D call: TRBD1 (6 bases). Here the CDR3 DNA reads TGTGCCAGCAGTGAAGAACAGGGTAAGAATCAGCCCCAGCATTTT. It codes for CASSEEQGKNQPQHF.